The clone carrying this TCR beta chain has a handful of counts. Its specificity is not known. The individuals who served as donors were healthy Caucasians living in Russia, aged about 6 to 100. Each sample had at least 7 million PBMCs isolated. This CDR3 comprises 18 residues. Trimming left V 6 bases short and J 4 bases short, with 22 bases between. Germline-derived CDR1 and CDR2 are LGHNA and YNFKEQ. This sample was taken from a study of blood T cells in healthy people across ages. With a J-beta primer mix and a sample-barcoded 5' primer, a second PCR ran 7 to 11 cycles. From each sample, at least 3 million paired-end reads containing CDR3 were obtained. Each CDR3 protein gets one entry after TCRdb re-called the 5' RACE reads with MiXCR. This sample yields about 1.1 million distinct CDR3 sequences, of which roughly two fifths are seen a single time; around 13% belongs to the top ten. Study results and caveats: As age increased, TCR beta diversity per million T cells fell in a roughly linear fashion.

The receptor was derived from a man between 18 and 35 years old in good health. V usage is TRBV4-2 and J usage is TRBJ1-6; D uncertain. Sequenced material: blood. The CDR3 DNA sequence: TGTGCCAGCAGGAAGTCGATGGGAAGAGTAGGGTATAATTCACCCCTCCACTTT. This translates into CASRKSMGRVGYNSPLHF.